This T cell receptor (beta chain) was sequenced during a study of T cell repertoires in ileal Crohn's disease. Study-wide results and limits: Active smokers at surgery had more clonal expansions than non-smokers.

The protocol was immunoSEQ multiplex PCR, while the TCRdb copy is restricted to in-frame clones and leaves out a portion. The data show over 5,000 clones, more than 75% seen once. The sorted cells were lamina propria lymphocytes from surgical specimens, first isolated by density gradient. Eligibility required adulthood, ileal or ileocolonic Crohn's disease and indicated ileocolonic resection. With respect to this clone: As yet, its antigen is unknown.

The CDR3 has 13 amino acids. V lost 4 bases and J lost 4, with 13 bases in between. The germline V gene has CDR1 SQVTM and CDR2 ANQGSEA. The receptor was isolated from an adult with Crohn's disease. Some clones in this sample may be carry-over from other donors' samples. The chain recombines TRBV29-1 with TRBJ1-2; TRBD1 might be the D (6 bases). Sequenced material: CD4+ T cells from ileum. DNA of the CDR3: TGCAGCGTTGGAGACGGACAGCGCTATGGCTACACCTTC. This gives the protein CSVGDGQRYGYTF.